The 18 T cell receptor beta chains reported below all come from one sample, sequenced in a study of T cell responses to AZD1222 COVID-19 vaccine listed by TCRdb under 2021. The library was prepared using the immunoSEQ multiplex PCR assay. TCRdb carries this immuneACCESS record with in-frame sequences only. Its versions omit some clonotypes, under half of them owing to an unresolved V gene in the studies checked, with the rest unexplained. A total of about 150,000 clones appear in this sample, roughly nine tenths of them only once. 5.5% to 6% of the sample belongs to the ten largest clones. The sample's time point label, decoded: baseline before first vaccination. The intended sense of this specimen's treatment or condition label: meningococcal conjugate vaccine given as trial control. The material sequenced was peripheral blood, taken on day 0 of MenACWY control vaccination. Receptor source: an adult in good health.

This sequence joins TRBV28 and TRBJ1-2; D ambiguous. The CDR3 spans 12 residues. V was trimmed by 8 bases and J by 5 bases, leaving 12 bases between them. The V gene's germline CDR1 is MDHEN and CDR2 SYDVKM. The CDR3 bases are TGTGCCAGCCCTGGACTGAGGTATGGCTACACCTTC. Translation gives CASPGLRYGYTF.

This clone was seen only once. V usage is TRBV3-1 (or the pseudogene TRBV3-2) and J usage is TRBJ1-3, with 8 bases identical to TRBD1. Germline CDR1 LGHDT, CDR2 YNNKEL (reference sequence). This CDR3 spans 18 amino acids. The V segment lost 0 bases and the J segment 0 bases; nucleotides outside the gene matches: 7. CDR3 sequence (DNA): TGTGCCAGCAGCCAAGATATGTTGGACAGGGTCTCTGGAAACACCATATATTTT. Protein sequence: CASSQDMLDRVSGNTIYF.

This clone was detected a few times. The genes are TRBV7-6 and TRBJ1-1, with D possibly TRBD1 on 5 matching bases. The V and J ends lost 0 bases and 4 bases respectively, with 21 bases between them. The length of the CDR3 is 18 residues. CDR1 SGHVS and CDR2 FNYEAQ come from the germline V gene. CDR3 region: CASSLAPEDSLFPTEAFF. CDR3 in DNA: TGTGCCAGCAGCTTAGCCCCCGAAGACAGTCTCTTTCCCACTGAAGCTTTCTTT.

This chain uses TRBV19 with TRBJ2-3; 14 bases match TRBD2. Germline loops: CDR1 LNHDA, CDR2 SQIVND (reference sequence). The V gene end was trimmed by 5 bases and the J gene end by 1 base; junction bases not matched to a gene: 8. The CDR3 has 18 amino acids. CDR3 DNA: TGTGCCAGTAGTCCCAGGCGACTAGCGGGAGGGGGCACAGATACGCAGTATTTT. It specifies CASSPRRLAGGGTDTQYF.

The J gene is TRBJ1-3, the V gene TRBV28, with D perhaps matching TRBD1 (6 bases). The germline V gene encodes CDR1 MDHEN and CDR2 SYDVKM. The CDR3 is 18 amino acids. V lost 3 bases to trimming and J lost 0 bases, with 18 bases between them. CDR3 DNA: TGTGCCAGCAGTTTCTTTATGGGACAAAAAAGCTCTGGAAACACCATATATTTT. The encoded protein is CASSFFMGQKSSGNTIYF.

The V and J genes are TRBV5-4 and TRBJ2-1; 7 bases are a match to TRBD1. Germline V lookup: CDR1 SGHNT, CDR2 YYREEE (reference sequence). J lost 4 bases, V lost 3 bases, and 13 bases had no gene match. CDR3 length: 17 amino acids. DNA of the CDR3: TGTGCCAGCAGCTCCTATCAAAGACAGGGCCGGTACAATGAGCAGTTCTTC. This gives the protein CASSSYQRQGRYNEQFF.

A few counts support this clone. This chain links TRBV19 with TRBJ2-7, with 8 nucleotides matching TRBD2. CDR1 LNHDA and CDR2 SQIVND come from the germline V gene (reference sequence). V shed 5 bases and J 5 bases; nucleotides not matched to a gene: 11. The CDR3 consists of 15 residues. The CDR3 coding sequence is TGTGCCAGTAGTCCCGGGGGACTAGTTCCCCACGAGCAGTACTTC. Translation: CASSPGGLVPHEQYF. Full variable domain (missing parts from reference TRBV19 and TRBJ2-7): DGGITQSPKYLFRKEGQNVTLSCEQNLNHDAMYWYRQDPGQGLRLIYYSQIVNDFQKGDIAEGYSVSREKKESFPLTVTSAQKNPTAFYLCASSPGGLVPHEQYFGPGTRLTVT.

This chain links TRBV5-4 with TRBJ1-3; no clear D. Per germline, CDR1 SGHNT and CDR2 YYREEE (reference sequence). V dropped 4 bases and J dropped 0 bases, with 20 bases sitting between them. The length of the CDR3 is 18 residues. The CDR3 DNA sequence: TGTGCCAGCAGCCTGGCCGGGAGCAAACTATACTCTGGAAACACCATATATTTT. Residues: CASSLAGSKLYSGNTIYF.

This clone was picked up a small number of times. The chain joins TRBV7-9 to TRBJ1-3; D is unresolved. CDR1 SEHNR and CDR2 FQNEAQ come from the germline V gene (reference sequence). Between the trimmed V and J ends, which lost 3 bases and 2 bases, there was a span of 8 bases. CDR3 length equals 14 residues. CDR3: CASSFSRPGNTIYF. The CDR3 DNA reads as TGTGCCAGCAGCTTCTCTAGACCTGGAAACACCATATATTTT.

The rearrangement uses TRBV5-1 and TRBJ2-7; D is tentatively TRBD1 or TRBD2 (5 bases each). Germline CDR1 SGHRS, CDR2 YFSETQ. CDR3 size: 14 residues. V dropped 7 bases and J dropped 1 base, with 15 bases sitting between them. CDR3 residues: CASFRDGGSYEQYF. CDR3 in DNA: TGCGCCAGCTTTCGGGACGGTGGATCCTACGAGCAGTACTTC.

For the CDR3, the DNA is TGTGCCAGCAGCCCGGACGGAGCACACTACGAGCAGTACTTC. Amino acids: CASSPDGAHYEQYF. The rearrangement links TRBV7-9 to TRBJ2-7; D call uncertain. V gave up 5 bases and J gave up 3 bases, with 14 bases separating them. The length of the CDR3 is 14 residues. The germline CDR1 and CDR2 sequences are SEHNR and FQNEAQ (reference sequence). The variable domain in full, completed from reference TRBV7-9 and TRBJ2-7, reads DTGVSQNPRHKITKRGQNVTFRCDPISEHNRLYWYRQTLGQGPEFLTYFQNEAQLEKSRLLSDRFSAERPKGSFSTLEIQRTEQGDSAMYLCASSPDGAHYEQYFGPGTRLTVT.

The chain couples TRBV5-6 to TRBJ2-7; a possible D gene is TRBD2 (5 bases). V lost 0 bases and J 5 bases, leaving 6 bases between the germline ends. CDR3 length equals 12 residues. CDR1 and CDR2 (germline): SGHDT, YYEEEE. The CDR3 region has the DNA TGTGCCAGCAGCTTGGGAGGGCACGAGCAGTACGTC. Amino acids: CASSLGGHEQYV.

This chain joins TRBV25-1 and TRBJ1-1; D gene uncertain. This CDR3 comprises 14 residues. CDR1 MGHDK and CDR2 SYGVNS come from the germline V gene. V lost 3 bases and J 1 base, leaving 9 bases between the germline ends. The CDR3 nucleotides read TGTGCCAGCAGTGACAACAACAGGAACACTGAAGCTTTCTTT. It specifies CASSDNNRNTEAFF.

The chain has TRBV7-2 and TRBJ2-3, with D possibly TRBD2 on 6 matching bases. CDR3 length: 16 residues. Deletions cut 5 bases from V and 0 bases from J, with 15 bases between. CDR1 SGHTA and CDR2 FQGNSA come from the germline V gene. The CDR3 is CASSPLGGRSTDTQYF. CDR3 DNA sequence: TGTGCCAGCAGCCCCCTGGGGGGTCGAAGCACAGATACGCAGTATTTT.

This chain connects TRBV15 to TRBJ2-5, with TRBD1 identical over 8 bases. Per germline, CDR1 LNHNV and CDR2 YYDKDF (reference sequence). V lost 1 base to trimming and J lost 5 bases; unmatched junction nucleotides: 12. There are 17 residues in the CDR3. This CDR3 is CATSRGGDRGRRETQYF. The CDR3, as DNA: TGTGCCACCAGCAGAGGGGGCGACAGGGGACGTCGGGAGACCCAGTACTTC.

The chain links TRBV9 to TRBJ1-6; tentatively, D is TRBD1 (6 bases). Germline V gives CDR1 SGDLS, CDR2 YYNGEE. The CDR3 length is 14 residues. V lost 6 bases to trimming and J lost 10 bases, with 17 bases between them. CDR3 in amino acids: CASTATGHGSPLHF. DNA of the CDR3: TGTGCCAGCACCGCGACAGGACATGGGTCACCCCTCCACTTT.

This clone was counted between two and nine times. The chain uses TRBV3-1 (or the pseudogene TRBV3-2) and TRBJ2-7; D unclear. This CDR3 is built from 14 residues. Germline V gene lookup returns CDR1 LGHDT and CDR2 YNNKEL (reference sequence). Trimming took 1 base from V and 2 from J, leaving 9 bases between them. CDR3 DNA: TGTGCCAGCAGCCAAGCTGACGGACCCTACGAGCAGTACTTC. It specifies CASSQADGPYEQYF.

The rearrangement uses TRBV9 and TRBJ2-3; the D is unclear. V lost 5 bases and J 2 bases, leaving 18 bases between the germline ends. The germline V gene has CDR1 SGDLS and CDR2 YYNGEE. The CDR3 extends over 16 amino acids. The CDR3: CASSLTGAPNTDTQYF. CDR3 nucleotides: TGTGCCAGCAGTTTAACCGGAGCCCCTAACACAGATACGCAGTATTTT.